These T cell receptor beta chains were read from a single sample in a study of blood T cell repertoires in COVID-19. TCRdb keeps only in-frame clones here, not all; method: immunoSEQ multiplex PCR. The repertoire holds 300,000 to 400,000 clones, 88% seen once, with around 4.6% in the top ten. Sequencing was done on a sample of PBMCs or T cells enriched from blood (not recorded which). The origin of the receptors is a man younger than 45 who had recovered from COVID-19. CDR3s include the opening cysteine and the closing phenylalanine or tryptophan. A D gene is named only where the DNA matches it firmly. Not all rows give a size; the values are once, few, many and, for expanded clones, a class.

DNA,CDR3,size,D,J,V,length
TGTGCCAGCAGCCAAGACAGGGTCGTCACACTCCTCCACTTT,CASSQDRVVTLLHF,NA,NA,TRBJ1-6,TRBV3-1/TRBV3-2,14
TGTGCCAGCAGTGGCCGGGGAAACACCGGGGAGCTGTTTTTT,CASSGRGNTGELFF,NA,NA,TRBJ2-2,TRBV3-1/TRBV3-2,14
TGTGCCAGCAGCTTAGGAGGCGGGGAGAATCAGCCCCAGCATTTT,CASSLGGGENQPQHF,NA,NA,TRBJ1-5,TRBV11-2,15
TGTGCCAGCAGGACAGGGTCGGGAACTGAAGCTTTCTTT,CASRTGSGTEAFF,NA,TRBD1,TRBJ1-1,TRBV6-5,13
TGTGCCAGCACCCAGGGGACAGGGAGCAATCAGCCCCAGCATTTT,CASTQGTGSNQPQHF,NA,TRBD1,TRBJ1-5,TRBV9,15
TGTGCCAGCAGCCAAGGAGCCAGCGGGGGCCTCTACGAGCAGTACTTC,CASSQGASGGLYEQYF,once,TRBD2,TRBJ2-7,TRBV4-2,16
TGTGCCAGCACAGCGGGGGGGCGAACAGATACGCAGTATTTT,CASTAGGRTDTQYF,NA,TRBD2,TRBJ2-3,TRBV7-8,14
TGTGCCAGCCAAACAGGGGACCTCGCGAACACCGGGGAGCTGTTTTTT,CASQTGDLANTGELFF,few,TRBD1,TRBJ2-2,TRBV7-9,16
TGCGCCAGCAGTGACCGGACAGGGGTGGCCTCCTACGAGCAGTACTTC,CASSDRTGVASYEQYF,NA,TRBD1,TRBJ2-7,TRBV10-1,16
TGTGCCAGCAGTGAAGGGGGAACTAGACAGGGTCCGAGGGGGTCACCCCTCCACTTT,CASSEGGTRQGPRGSPLHF,NA,TRBD1,TRBJ1-6,TRBV2,19
TGTGCCAGCAGCTTCTTGCGCGGCCAGAGCTCCTATAATTCACCCCTCCACTTT,CASSFLRGQSSYNSPLHF,NA,NA,TRBJ1-6,TRBV11-2,18
TGTGCCAGCAGCAGTCCCCTAGCGGGGGGGGAGAATGAGCAGTTCTTC,CASSSPLAGGENEQFF,NA,NA,TRBJ2-1,TRBV21-1,16
TGTGCCAGCAGTGAAAGTCCGGGCTACGAGCAGTACTTC,CASSESPGYEQYF,NA,NA,TRBJ2-7,TRBV6-1,13
TGTGCCAGCAGTTTATTTGCCCGGCCAGGGATCAGAGTCGGGACTGAAGCTTTCTTT,CASSLFARPGIRVGTEAFF,NA,NA,TRBJ1-1,TRBV28,19
TGCAGTGCTAGTAATAGGGGGAACACTGAAGCTTTCTTT,CSASNRGNTEAFF,few,NA,TRBJ1-1,TRBV20-1,13
TGTGCCAGCAGCCAAGATCCCAGGGCTGGAAACACCATATATTTT,CASSQDPRAGNTIYF,NA,NA,TRBJ1-3,TRBV4-2,15
TGTGCCAGCAATTCCGGACAGGGTATGAAGACCCAGTACTTC,CASNSGQGMKTQYF,once,TRBD1,TRBJ2-5,TRBV2,14
TGTGCCAGCAGTTTCGGACAGGGGTCACAAGAGACCCAGTACTTC,CASSFGQGSQETQYF,NA,TRBD1,TRBJ2-5,TRBV28,15
TGCGCCAGCAGCCAAGTCCCCCCGGGGGACACCGGGGAGCTGTTTTTT,CASSQVPPGDTGELFF,NA,NA,TRBJ2-2,TRBV4-1,16
TGTGCCAGCAGGCTTCGGGACACCGGGGAGCTGTTTTTT,CASRLRDTGELFF,NA,NA,TRBJ2-2,TRBV12-3/TRBV12-4,13
TGTGCCAGCAGCGTAGGGCGGGGGAGCTATAATTCACCCCTCCACTTT,CASSVGRGSYNSPLHF,NA,NA,TRBJ1-6,TRBV9,16
TGCGCCAGCAGCTGGACGGGGGAGAACATTCAGTACTTC,CASSWTGENIQYF,NA,NA,TRBJ2-4,TRBV5-1,13